The 27 T cell receptor beta chains presented below share a single source sample, sequenced in a study of T cells in tuberculosis. The method was immunoSEQ multiplex PCR; TCRdb's version includes in-frame clones alone and lacks a portion of them. The sample lists about 25,000 clones; over 95% were seen once. Material: PBMCs. The source is a donor between 10 and 35 years old with latent tuberculosis or without tuberculosis infection.

The chain employs TRBV6-1 and TRBJ1-5, with D unclear. The CDR3 is 13 residues long. Deletions cut 7 bases from V and 4 bases from J, with 11 bases between. The germline V gene encodes CDR1 MNHNS and CDR2 SASEGT. The CDR3 sequence is CASTVSPNQPQHF. CDR3 DNA: TGTGCCAGCACAGTTTCGCCGAATCAGCCCCAGCATTTT.

This chain uses TRBV11-2 with TRBJ1-3, with a weak D call TRBD1 (5 bases). Per the germline V gene, CDR1 is SGHAT and CDR2 is FQNNGV. With 5 bases removed from V and 0 bases from J, the gap between germline ends came to 11 bases. The CDR3 covers 15 residues. Here the CDR3 reads CASSAQGYSGNTIYF. The CDR3 nucleotides read TGTGCCAGCAGCGCTCAGGGTTACTCTGGAAACACCATATATTTT.

This clone was found once. The rearrangement joins TRBV2 to TRBJ2-2, with 9 bases that match TRBD2. This CDR3 comprises 16 residues. Germline lookup yields CDR1 SNHLY and CDR2 FYNNEI. V dropped 4 bases and J dropped 7; count of bases not matched to a gene: 10. This CDR3 is CASSGTAGGTVGELFF. As DNA, the CDR3 is TGTGCCAGCAGTGGGACCGCGGGGGGGACGGTCGGGGAGCTGTTTTTT.

The chain uses TRBV5-1 and TRBJ1-1, with 7 bases matching TRBD1. This CDR3 is 17 amino acids long. Trimming at V came to 4 bases and at J to 2 bases, leaving 14 bases not matched to a gene. In germline, CDR1 is SGHRS, CDR2 YFSETQ. In DNA form, the CDR3 reads TGCGCCAGCAGCCCCACCACCCCGACAGGGATAAACACTGAAGCTTTCTTT. Translation gives CASSPTTPTGINTEAFF.

Comment on this clone: Other DNA sequences in the same sample also yield this CDR3. The chain has TRBV11-1 and TRBJ1-6; tentative D call: TRBD1 (6 bases). Germline values: CDR1 SGHAT, CDR2 FQDESV (reference sequence). V shed 5 bases and J shed 4 bases, with 9 bases lying between them. The CDR3 sequence is 14 residues long. CDR3: CASSPGQYNSPLHF. CDR3 DNA sequence: TGTGCCAGCAGCCCGGGACAATATAATTCACCCCTCCACTTT.

This chain links TRBV5-6 with TRBJ2-7; TRBD2 might be the D (6 bases). Trimming took 0 bases from V and 3 from J, leaving 19 bases between them. Germline lookup yields CDR1 SGHDT and CDR2 YYEEEE. There are 17 residues in the CDR3. The CDR3 sequence: CASSLGSRWGGYYEQYF. CDR3 sequence (DNA): TGTGCCAGCAGCTTGGGGTCTCGGTGGGGAGGCTACTACGAGCAGTACTTC.

The chain combines TRBV9 with TRBJ1-4; possible D gene TRBD1, 6 bases. The CDR3 runs 19 residues. Germline CDR1 and CDR2: SGDLS and YYNGEE. V lost 0 bases, J lost 0 bases, and 18 bases lay in between. The CDR3 region is CASSVESLGQLATNEKLFF. The CDR3 bases are TGTGCCAGCAGCGTAGAAAGTCTTGGACAGCTCGCAACTAATGAAAAACTGTTTTTT. Supplemented by reference TRBV9 and TRBJ1-4, the full variable domain reads DSGVTQTPKHLITATGQRVTLRCSPRSGDLSVYWYQQSLDQGLQFLIQYYNGEERAKGNILERFSAQQFPDLHSELNLSSLELGDSALYFCASSVESLGQLATNEKLFFGSGTQLSVL.

This chain joins TRBV19 and TRBJ1-1; D not certain. Germline assignment: CDR1 LNHDA and CDR2 SQIVND (reference sequence). V was cut by 1 base and J by 7 bases, with 4 bases left in between. The CDR3 is 11 amino acids. This chain's CDR3 is CASSIAVEAFF. DNA of the CDR3: TGTGCCAGTAGTATAGCGGTTGAAGCTTTCTTT.

This clone was seen a single time. The chain joins TRBV4-2 to TRBJ2-2; the D gene is possibly TRBD2 (5 bases). Looked up from germline, CDR1 is LGHNA and CDR2 is YNFKEQ. Deletions cut 0 bases from V and 6 bases from J, with 14 bases between. This CDR3 contains 16 residues. Written as DNA, the CDR3 is TGTGCCAGCAGCCAAGATCTATCTAGCAAGGCCGGGGAGCTGTTTTTT. Its translation: CASSQDLSSKAGELFF.

The chain uses TRBV4-1 and TRBJ1-5; TRBD1 agrees at 8 bases. The V gene end was trimmed by 0 bases and the J gene end by 2 bases; junction bases not matched to a gene: 12. Germline CDR1 MGHRA, CDR2 YSYEKL. CDR3 length: 19 amino acids. CDR3 nucleotides: TGCGCCAGCAGCCAAGATCCCCGGCAGGGGGCTTTTCGCAATCAGCCCCAGCATTTT. As protein: CASSQDPRQGAFRNQPQHF.

The V call is TRBV5-1, the J call TRBJ1-5, with 7 bases lining up with TRBD1. The CDR3 extends over 15 amino acids. The V gene's germline CDR1 is SGHRS and CDR2 YFSETQ. The V gene end was trimmed by 5 bases and the J gene end by 7 bases; junction bases not matched to a gene: 12. The CDR3 DNA follows: TGCGCCAGCAGAGCTACCGACAGGGATGAGCAGCCCCAGCATTTT. Translating gives CASRATDRDEQPQHF.

In DNA, the CDR3 is TGTGCCAGCAGCTACCTGGGGGGGCGGTTTGGGCAGTTCTTC. It encodes CASSYLGGRFGQFF. The genes are TRBV5-8 and TRBJ2-1; possibly TRBD2 for D (7 bases). Trimming pared 3 bases from V and 12 bases from J, leaving 19 bases between. In germline, CDR1 is SGHTS, CDR2 YDEGEE. CDR3 length equals 14 residues.

The CDR3 sequence is CASSQEAHSNQPQHF. The CDR3 DNA reads TGCGCCAGCAGCCAAGAGGCACATAGCAATCAGCCCCAGCATTTT. The chain links TRBV4-1 to TRBJ1-5; D is unclear. V gave up 0 bases and J gave up 0 bases, with 6 bases separating them. The CDR3 covers 15 residues. Germline CDR1 reads MGHRA; CDR2 reads YSYEKL.

The chain is built from TRBV12-5 and TRBJ1-2; no definite D call. This CDR3 is 15 amino acids long. CDR1 is LGHNT and CDR2 is FRNRAP in the germline V gene. V dropped 2 bases and J dropped 4 bases, with 14 bases sitting between them. CDR3 nucleotides: TGTGCTAGTGGTTTGTCCCGGATCGAGGGCTATGGCTACACCTTC. Residues: CASGLSRIEGYGYTF.

This chain joins TRBV11-2 and TRBJ1-6; D ambiguous. V was shortened by 5 bases and J by 6 bases, with 8 bases between the two germline ends. This CDR3 region has 13 residues. The germline V gene encodes CDR1 SGHAT and CDR2 FQNNGV. The CDR3 DNA sequence: TGTGCCAGCAGCCCCAGGTCTAATTCACCCCTCCACTTT. Translated, it gives CASSPRSNSPLHF.

The chain joins TRBV28 to TRBJ2-2; 7 bases fit TRBD2. V dropped 2 bases and J dropped 5; count of bases not matched to a gene: 5. Germline V lookup: CDR1 MDHEN, CDR2 SYDVKM. The CDR3 has 15 amino acids. The CDR3 sequence is CASSLGRAGTGELFF. Written as DNA, the CDR3 is TGTGCCAGCAGTTTAGGGAGGGCGGGAACCGGGGAGCTGTTTTTT.

This chain uses TRBV19 with TRBJ1-1; the match to TRBD1 covers 7 bases. This CDR3 spans 14 amino acids. V lost 5 bases, J lost 1 base, and 4 bases stayed unmatched. The germline V gene encodes CDR1 LNHDA and CDR2 SQIVND (reference sequence). CDR3 protein: CASSLGQTNTEAFF. In DNA form, the CDR3 reads TGTGCCAGTAGTCTGGGACAGACGAACACTGAAGCTTTCTTT. Full variable domain (rest looked up from reference TRBV19 and TRBJ1-1): DGGITQSPKYLFRKEGQNVTLSCEQNLNHDAMYWYRQDPGQGLRLIYYSQIVNDFQKGDIAEGYSVSREKKESFPLTVTSAQKNPTAFYLCASSLGQTNTEAFFGQGTRLTVV.

This rearrangement joins TRBV6-4 to TRBJ1-4; D gene ambiguous. With 2 bases removed from V and 5 bases from J, the gap between germline ends came to 3 bases. In germline, CDR1 is MRHNA, CDR2 SNTAGT. The CDR3 consists of 12 residues. The CDR3 here is CASSDRNEKLFF. In DNA form, the CDR3 reads TGTGCCAGCAGTGACCGGAATGAAAAACTGTTTTTT.

This chain joins TRBV12-5 and TRBJ2-7; 8 bases are shared with TRBD2. Looked up from germline, CDR1 is LGHNT and CDR2 is FRNRAP. The V and J ends lost 8 bases and 1 base, in that order; junction bases with no gene match: 7. CDR3 length equals 14 residues. The CDR3 bases are TGTGCTAGTTCCTTACGGGGGGGATCCTACGAGCAGTACTTC. The encoded protein is CASSLRGGSYEQYF.

The V call is TRBV7-6, the J call TRBJ2-1, with a possible D match to TRBD2 (7 bases). The CDR3 length is 16 residues. Germline-derived CDR1 and CDR2 are SGHVS and FNYEAQ. Between the trimmed V and J ends, which lost 0 bases and 8 bases, there was a span of 17 bases. The DNA for the CDR3 is TGTGCCAGCAGCTTAGCCCTACGGGGGGCCGGAGATGAGCAGTTCTTC. It encodes CASSLALRGAGDEQFF.

The V call is TRBV4-1, the J call TRBJ2-3, with a possible D match to TRBD1 (5 bases). V dropped 1 base and J dropped 8 bases, with 16 bases sitting between them. The germline gives CDR1 MGHRA, CDR2 YSYEKL. CDR3 length: 15 residues. CDR3: CASSQAGQAQITQYF. The CDR3 DNA follows: TGCGCCAGCAGCCAAGCAGGACAAGCACAGATTACGCAGTATTTT.

CDR3 protein: CASSPREGAVGETQYF. CDR3 sequence (DNA): TGTGCCAGCAGCCCCCGCGAGGGCGCCGTAGGAGAGACCCAGTACTTC. This sequence joins TRBV9 and TRBJ2-5; D may be TRBD2 (5 bases). The V and J ends lost 4 bases and 4 bases respectively, with 20 bases between them. The germline V gene encodes CDR1 SGDLS and CDR2 YYNGEE. The CDR3 covers 16 residues.

This sequence joins TRBV6-5 and TRBJ1-1, with D unclear. Per the germline V gene, CDR1 is MNHEY and CDR2 is SVGAGI. V was shortened by 7 bases and J by 0 bases, with 9 bases between the two germline ends. The CDR3 is made up of 13 amino acids. This CDR3 is CASTAGLNTEAFF. Written as DNA, the CDR3 is TGTGCCAGCACCGCGGGGTTGAACACTGAAGCTTTCTTT.

The J gene is TRBJ1-1, the V gene TRBV30; tentative D call: TRBD1 (5 bases). The CDR3 is made up of 14 amino acids. The V end was cut by 0 bases, the J end by 5 bases, with 13 bases between. Germline lookup yields CDR1 GTSNPN and CDR2 SVGIG (reference sequence). The CDR3 sequence is CAWSVPRESTEAFF. In nucleotides, the CDR3 is TGTGCCTGGAGTGTACCCAGGGAAAGTACTGAAGCTTTCTTT.

The chain has TRBV5-4 and TRBJ2-7, with 9 bases identical to TRBD1. Germline values: CDR1 SGHNT, CDR2 YYREEE (reference sequence). The CDR3 is 14 amino acids. Trimming at V came to 4 bases and at J to 3 bases, leaving 5 bases not matched to a gene. This chain's CDR3 is CASSGGDRVYEQYV. DNA for the CDR3: TGTGCCAGCAGCGGGGGGGACAGGGTCTACGAGCAGTACGTC.

The chain links TRBV21-1 to TRBJ1-5; the D call TRBD1 from the table was never checked on the DNA. TRBV21-1 is a listed pseudogene. This CDR3 comprises 18 residues. CDR3 region: CASSTGTGNPYSNQPQHF. DNA for the CDR3: TGTGCCAGCAGTACCGGGACAGGGAATCCCTATAGCAATCAGCCCCAGCATTTT.

The rearrangement joins TRBV6-6 to TRBJ1-4; D not certain. Germline V gives CDR1 MNHNY, CDR2 SVGAGI (reference sequence). There are 15 residues in the CDR3. Trimming removed 6 bases from V and 0 bases from J, with 11 bases in between. CDR3 sequence: CASRPTSATNEKLFF. As DNA, the CDR3 is TGTGCCAGCAGGCCTACCTCGGCAACTAATGAAAAACTGTTTTTT.